This T cell receptor beta chain was obtained from a study of blood T cell repertoires in COVID-19. Libraries were prepared by immunoSEQ multiplex PCR; TCRdb keeps only in-frame clonotypes and omits some of them. This table has fewer than 65,000 clones, 80% to 90% appearing once. This CDR3 contains 15 residues. V was cut by 5 bases and J by 7 bases, with 15 bases left in between. Germline CDR1 is SGHAT and CDR2 is FQDESV (reference sequence). The V and J genes are TRBV11-1 and TRBJ1-6; tentative D call: TRBD1 (5 bases). The sequencing input was peripheral blood. The clonotype originates from a woman aged 60-75 years with COVID-19, enrolled during active disease. CDR3 amino acids: CASSPSTEFNSPLHF. In DNA form, the CDR3 reads TGTGCCAGCAGCCCGTCGACAGAATTCAATTCACCCCTCCACTTT.